This TCR beta chain originates from a study of T cells in Graves' hyperthyroidism and ophthalmopathy. For the study at large: Peripheral blood collection took place at initial diagnosis, before any treatment.

The TCR beta CDR3 regions underwent amplification using RNA transcripts as the source. TCR CDR3 underwent first-round RT-PCR with the HTBI primer set. TCRdb analysed the multiplex PCR reads with MiXCR anew, one entry per CDR3 protein. The table includes hundreds of thousands of distinct CDR3 sequences, about a sixth detected once. Germline loops: CDR1 SGHRS, CDR2 YFSETQ. V gave up 0 bases and J gave up 4 bases, with 10 bases separating them. There are 14 residues in the CDR3. Source material: blood. The V and J genes are TRBV5-1 and TRBJ2-5; D may be TRBD1 or TRBD2 (6 bases each). The receptor comes from a middle-aged woman with Graves' ophthalmopathy. The CDR3 spells CASSLDGGPETQYF. The DNA of the CDR3 is TGCGCCAGCAGCTTGGATGGGGGGCCAGAGACCCAGTACTTC.